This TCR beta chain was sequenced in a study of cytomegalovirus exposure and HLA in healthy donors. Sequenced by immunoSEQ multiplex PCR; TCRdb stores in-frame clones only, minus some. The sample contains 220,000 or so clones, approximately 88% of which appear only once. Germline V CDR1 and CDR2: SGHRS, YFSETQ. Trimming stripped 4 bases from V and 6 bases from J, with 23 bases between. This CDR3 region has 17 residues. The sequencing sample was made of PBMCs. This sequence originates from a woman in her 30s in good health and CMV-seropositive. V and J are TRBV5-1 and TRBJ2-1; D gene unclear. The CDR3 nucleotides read TGCGCCAGCAGCCTCTACGCAGTAGGCCTCGTCGGCAATGAGCAGTTCTTC. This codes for CASSLYAVGLVGNEQFF.